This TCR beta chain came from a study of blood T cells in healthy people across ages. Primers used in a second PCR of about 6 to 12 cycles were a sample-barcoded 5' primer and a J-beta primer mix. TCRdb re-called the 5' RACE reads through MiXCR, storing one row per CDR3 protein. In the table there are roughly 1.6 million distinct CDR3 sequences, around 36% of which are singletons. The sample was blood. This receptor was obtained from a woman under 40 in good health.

CDR3 amino acids: CASSPPAETSGRTTQYF. DNA for the CDR3: TGTGCCAGCAGCCCCCCCGCGGAGACTAGCGGGAGAACTACGCAGTATTTT. V and J are TRBV9 and TRBJ2-3; 12 positions agree with TRBD2. The trim removed 4 bases at V and 8 bases at J, leaving 14 bases unmatched. The CDR3 consists of 17 residues. Germline CDR1 and CDR2: SGDLS and YYNGEE.